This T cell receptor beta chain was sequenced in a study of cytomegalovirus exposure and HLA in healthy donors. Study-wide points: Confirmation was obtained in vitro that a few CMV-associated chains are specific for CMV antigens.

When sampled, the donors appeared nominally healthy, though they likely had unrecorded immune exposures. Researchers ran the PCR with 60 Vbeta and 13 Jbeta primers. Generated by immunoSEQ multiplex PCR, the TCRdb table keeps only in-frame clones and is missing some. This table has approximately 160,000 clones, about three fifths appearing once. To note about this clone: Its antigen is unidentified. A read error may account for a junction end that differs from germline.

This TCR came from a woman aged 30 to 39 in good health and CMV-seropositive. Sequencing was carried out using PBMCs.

CDR3 sequence: CASSSRRGRDYEQHF. CDR3 nucleotides: TGTGCCAGCAGCTCTAGGCGGGGAAGAGACTACGAGCAGCACTTC. The chain joins TRBV13 to TRBJ2-7; D might be TRBD2 (6 bases). There are 15 residues in the CDR3. CDR1 and CDR2 from the germline V gene are PRHDT and FYEKMQ (reference sequence).